A selection of T cell receptor beta chains follows, all from one sample in a study of T cell repertoires in cytomegalovirus infection. Their recognized antigens are unknown. MiXCR was run by TCRdb on the reads, yielding one entry per CDR3 protein. Counted here are about 60,000 distinct CDR3 sequences, roughly 21% occurring once; the ten biggest clones make up around 70%. The sample here was CD8+ T cells from cultured PBMCs, taken from culture after CMV antigen stimulation. The receptors come from a human donor in good health (CMV status not recorded). Some clones in this sample may be carry-over from other donors' samples. Both conserved end residues are trimmed from each CDR3. Fields, in order: J gene, V gene, CDR3 protein.

TRBJ2-2,TRBV29-1,SVDGGGRELF
TRBJ1-5,TRBV4-2,ASSQEAGGSNQPQH
TRBJ2-7,TRBV12-5,ASGHGALYEQY
TRBJ1-5,TRBV12-3/TRBV12-4,ASSPGTGAPPQH
TRBJ2-1,TRBV12-3/TRBV12-4,ASTLLGTETFGEQF
TRBJ1-2,TRBV12-3/TRBV12-4,ASSYGDSNYGYT
TRBJ2-3,TRBV4-1,ASSQEGGQGDNTDTQY
TRBJ1-1,TRBV4-3,ASSQDIGTGDTEAF
TRBJ1-4,TRBV10-3,AISGAEREKLF
TRBJ2-1,TRBV20-1,SARSSGVKEGQF
TRBJ1-1,TRBV7-9,ASSLASGVNTEAF
TRBJ2-3,TRBV7-9,ASLRPANQDTQY
TRBJ1-1,TRBV7-8,ASSPFGGENTEAF
TRBJ1-3,TRBV6-5,ASSYQGTGNTIY
TRBJ2-5,TRBV7-9,ASSSGQGRETQY
TRBJ2-3,TRBV12-3/TRBV12-4,ASSLDEKLDTDTQY
TRBJ2-1,TRBV7-9,ASSFGLTLQF
TRBJ2-5,TRBV6-5,ASSLEGQQETQY
TRBJ2-1,TRBV7-9,ASSPGTIEQF
TRBJ2-5,TRBV7-2,ASSLGTSYRETQY
TRBJ2-7,TRBV10-3,AISAGYEQY
TRBJ1-1,TRBV7-9,ASTYTVTMNTEAF
TRBJ2-7,TRBV7-3,ASSLGGALDEQY
TRBJ2-4,TRBV27,ASSWRAPYRGEAKNIQY
TRBJ2-1,TRBV9,ASSGGAIYNEQF
TRBJ1-2,TRBV7-9,ASSSKDRGGDYGYT
TRBJ1-6,TRBV28,ASSLFDRRLFVQSSYNSPLH
TRBJ1-6,TRBV7-2,ASSPLHGDYNSPLH
TRBJ1-4,TRBV7-2,ASSYTGPDNEKLF
TRBJ1-1,TRBV5-6,ASSGDRGNTEAF
TRBJ2-1,TRBV7-2,ASSLFGASYNEQF
TRBJ1-2,TRBV12-3/TRBV12-4,ASSLGTVDYGYT
TRBJ2-3,TRBV7-2,ASAPGGSFTDTQY
TRBJ1-1,TRBV7-9,AGGTGNTEAF
TRBJ1-2,TRBV6-1,ASSEWRSNYGYT
TRBJ1-5,TRBV7-7,ASSFGVLEDRGSYSNQPQH
TRBJ1-1,TRBV28,ASSLRQGAWGEAF
TRBJ1-2,TRBV7-4,ASSLASGTGDYGYT
TRBJ1-5,TRBV7-2,ASSEGTEPRQPQH
TRBJ1-5,TRBV25-1,ASSEGSQPQH
TRBJ1-1,TRBV20-1,SARDLVGGFGAF
TRBJ2-1,TRBV12-3/TRBV12-4,ATDSGNEQF
TRBJ1-2,TRBV6-1,ASSPQGLNYGYT
TRBJ1-1,TRBV13,ASSLAEAGPNTEAF
TRBJ2-7,TRBV4-1,ASSQDSVKQY
TRBJ1-5,TRBV12-3/TRBV12-4,ASSRGTGINQPQH
TRBJ1-2,TRBV7-2,ASSLMSEDYT
TRBJ2-5,TRBV7-2,ASSRGAETQY
TRBJ1-1,TRBV11-2,ASSLGSELNTEAF
TRBJ2-1,TRBV4-1,ASSQQLTEVWNEQF
TRBJ2-5,TRBV12-3/TRBV12-4,ASSIPPGLIEETQY
TRBJ1-3,TRBV6-5,ASIWDHTIY
TRBJ1-5,TRBV7-8,ASSLLWGGSNQPQH
TRBJ1-5,TRBV7-8,ASSSRTGANQPQH